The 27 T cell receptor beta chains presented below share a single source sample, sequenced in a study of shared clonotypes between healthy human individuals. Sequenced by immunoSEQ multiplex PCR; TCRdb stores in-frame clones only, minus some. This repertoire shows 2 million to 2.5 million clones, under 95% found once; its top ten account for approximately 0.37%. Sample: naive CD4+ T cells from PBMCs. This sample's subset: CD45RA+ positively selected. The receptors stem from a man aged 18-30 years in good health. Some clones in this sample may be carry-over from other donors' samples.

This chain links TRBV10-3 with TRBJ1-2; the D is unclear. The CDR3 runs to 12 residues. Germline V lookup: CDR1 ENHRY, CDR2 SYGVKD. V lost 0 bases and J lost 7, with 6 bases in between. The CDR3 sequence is CAISESVAGYTF. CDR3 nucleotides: TGTGCCATCAGTGAGTCGGTAGCTGGCTACACCTTC.

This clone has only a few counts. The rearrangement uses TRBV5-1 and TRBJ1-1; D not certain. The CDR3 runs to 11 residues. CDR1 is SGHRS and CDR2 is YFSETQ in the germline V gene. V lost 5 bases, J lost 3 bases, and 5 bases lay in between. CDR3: CASRAYTEAFF. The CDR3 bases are TGCGCCAGCAGGGCTTACACTGAAGCTTTCTTT.

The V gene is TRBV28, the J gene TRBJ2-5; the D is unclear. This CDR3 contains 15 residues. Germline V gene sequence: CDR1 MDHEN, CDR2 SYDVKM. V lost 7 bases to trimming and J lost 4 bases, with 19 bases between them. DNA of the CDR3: TGTGCCAGCAAGACGTTCGACCCCGGTAGAGAGACCCAGTACTTC. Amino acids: CASKTFDPGRETQYF.

DNA for the CDR3: TGTGCCAGCAGTCCCGGGACTAGCTCTTTCTACGAGCAGTACTTC. It yields the protein CASSPGTSSFYEQYF. The gene calls are TRBV7-6 and TRBJ2-7; 9 bases line up with TRBD2. The CDR3 extends over 15 amino acids. From germline, CDR1 is SGHVS and CDR2 FNYEAQ. After removal of 6 bases from V and 3 bases from J, the junction contained 9 bases not matched to a gene.

CDR3: CATSEGGDSPLHF. The CDR3 bases are TGTGCCACGTCGGAGGGGGGGGATTCACCCCTCCACTTT. This sequence joins TRBV2 and TRBJ1-6; maybe TRBD1 (6 bases). Looked up from germline, CDR1 is SNHLY and CDR2 is FYNNEI. The CDR3 length is 13 residues. Trimming shortened V by 10 bases and J by 8 bases, and 15 bases separated the two germline ends.

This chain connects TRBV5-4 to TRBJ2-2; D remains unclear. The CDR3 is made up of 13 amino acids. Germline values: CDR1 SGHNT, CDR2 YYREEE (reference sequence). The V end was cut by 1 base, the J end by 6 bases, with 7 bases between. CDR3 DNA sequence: TGTGCCAGCAGCTTGTGGGTCGCCGGGGAGCTGTTTTTT. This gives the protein CASSLWVAGELFF.

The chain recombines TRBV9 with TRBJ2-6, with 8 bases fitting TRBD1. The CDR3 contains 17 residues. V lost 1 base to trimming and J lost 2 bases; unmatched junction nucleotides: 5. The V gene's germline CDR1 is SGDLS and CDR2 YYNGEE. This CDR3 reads CASSVRDRHPGANVLTF. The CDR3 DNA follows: TGTGCCAGCAGCGTAAGGGACAGGCACCCTGGGGCCAACGTCCTGACTTTC.

CDR3 sequence reads: CASSLREPQRTDTQYF. Written as DNA, the CDR3 is TGCGCCAGCAGCCTACGGGAGCCCCAGCGCACAGATACGCAGTATTTT. The chain combines TRBV5-1 with TRBJ2-3, with D maybe TRBD2 (6 bases). Germline CDR1 reads SGHRS; CDR2 reads YFSETQ. Trimming took off 4 bases at V and 1 base at J, with 16 bases between the two ends. The CDR3 length is 16 residues.

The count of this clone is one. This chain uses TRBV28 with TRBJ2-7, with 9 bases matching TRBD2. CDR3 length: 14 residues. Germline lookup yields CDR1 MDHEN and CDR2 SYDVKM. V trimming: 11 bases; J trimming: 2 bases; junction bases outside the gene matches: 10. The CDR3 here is CALGPGLAPYEQYF. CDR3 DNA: TGTGCCCTAGGGCCGGGACTAGCTCCCTACGAGCAGTACTTC.

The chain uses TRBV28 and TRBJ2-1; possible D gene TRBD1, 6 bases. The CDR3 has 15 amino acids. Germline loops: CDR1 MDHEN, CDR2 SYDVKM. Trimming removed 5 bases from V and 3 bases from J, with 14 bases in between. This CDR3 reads CASSTPGTIYNEQFF. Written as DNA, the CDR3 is TGTGCCAGCAGTACCCCTGGGACAATCTACAATGAGCAGTTCTTC.

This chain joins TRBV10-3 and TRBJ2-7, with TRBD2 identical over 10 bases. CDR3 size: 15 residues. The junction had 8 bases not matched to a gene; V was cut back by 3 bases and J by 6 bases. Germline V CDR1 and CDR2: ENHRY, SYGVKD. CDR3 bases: TGTGCCATCAGTGACCCCACGCTAGCGGGAGTCGAGCAGTACTTC. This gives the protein CAISDPTLAGVEQYF.

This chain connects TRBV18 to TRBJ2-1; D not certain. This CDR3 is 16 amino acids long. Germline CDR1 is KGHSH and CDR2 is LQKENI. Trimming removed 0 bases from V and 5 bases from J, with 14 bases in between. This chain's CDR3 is CASSPPPGRGNNEQFF. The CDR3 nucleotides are TGTGCCAGCTCACCACCCCCTGGACGCGGTAACAATGAGCAGTTCTTC.

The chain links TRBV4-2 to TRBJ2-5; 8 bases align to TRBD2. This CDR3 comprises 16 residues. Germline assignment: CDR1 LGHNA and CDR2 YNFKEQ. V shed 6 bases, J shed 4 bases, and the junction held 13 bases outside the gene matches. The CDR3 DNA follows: TGTGCCAGCAGTCGGGGGGGGCGGAGACAGTTAGAGACCCAGTACTTC. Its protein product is CASSRGGRRQLETQYF.

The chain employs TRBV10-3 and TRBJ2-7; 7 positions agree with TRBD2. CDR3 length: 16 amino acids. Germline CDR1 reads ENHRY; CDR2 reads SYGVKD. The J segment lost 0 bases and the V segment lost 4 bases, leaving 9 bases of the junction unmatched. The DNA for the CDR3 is TGTGCCATCAGTGGTGGCCTGGGGGGGGACTCCTACGAGCAGTACTTC. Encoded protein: CAISGGLGGDSYEQYF.

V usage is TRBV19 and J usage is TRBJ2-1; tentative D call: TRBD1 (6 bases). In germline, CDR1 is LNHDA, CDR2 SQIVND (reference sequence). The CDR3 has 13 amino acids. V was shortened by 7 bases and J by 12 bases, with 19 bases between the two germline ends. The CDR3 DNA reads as TGTGCCAGTACGCACCGGGACACCGACGCGCAGTTCTTC. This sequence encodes CASTHRDTDAQFF. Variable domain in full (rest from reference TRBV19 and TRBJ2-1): DGGITQSPKYLFRKEGQNVTLSCEQNLNHDAMYWYRQDPGQGLRLIYYSQIVNDFQKGDIAEGYSVSREKKESFPLTVTSAQKNPTAFYLCASTHRDTDAQFFGPGTRLTVL.

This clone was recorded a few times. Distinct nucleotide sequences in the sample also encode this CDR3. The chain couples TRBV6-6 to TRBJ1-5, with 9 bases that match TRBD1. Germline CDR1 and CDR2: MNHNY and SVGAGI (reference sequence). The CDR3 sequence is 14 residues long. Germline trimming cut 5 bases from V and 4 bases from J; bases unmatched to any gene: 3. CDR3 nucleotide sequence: TGTGCCAGCAGTCCCGGGACAGGGAATCAGCCCCAGCATTTT. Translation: CASSPGTGNQPQHF.

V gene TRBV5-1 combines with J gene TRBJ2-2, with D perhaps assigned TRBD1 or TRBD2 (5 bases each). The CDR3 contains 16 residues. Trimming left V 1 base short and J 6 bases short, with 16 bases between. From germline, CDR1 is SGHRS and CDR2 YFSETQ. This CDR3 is CASSLPNLMGAGELFF. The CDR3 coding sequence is TGCGCCAGCAGCTTGCCCAATTTGATGGGGGCCGGGGAGCTGTTTTTT.

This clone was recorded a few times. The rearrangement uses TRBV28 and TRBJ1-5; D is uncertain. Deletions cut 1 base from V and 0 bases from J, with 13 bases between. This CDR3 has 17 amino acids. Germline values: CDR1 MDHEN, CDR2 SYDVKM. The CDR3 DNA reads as TGTGCCAGCAGTTTATTCCCCAGCAGGTATAGCAATCAGCCCCAGCATTTT. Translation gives CASSLFPSRYSNQPQHF.

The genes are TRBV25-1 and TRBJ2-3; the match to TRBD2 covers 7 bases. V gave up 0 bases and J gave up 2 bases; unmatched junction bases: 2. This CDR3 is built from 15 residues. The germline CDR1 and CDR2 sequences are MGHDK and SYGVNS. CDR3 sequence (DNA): TGTGCCAGCAGTGAATACGGGGACTACACAGATACGCAGTATTTT. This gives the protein CASSEYGDYTDTQYF. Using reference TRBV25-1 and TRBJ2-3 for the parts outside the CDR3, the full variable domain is EADIYQTPRYLVIGTGKKITLECSQTMGHDKMYWYQQDPGMELHLIHYSYGVNSTEKGDLSSESTVSRIRTEHFPLTLESARPSHTSQYLCASSEYGDYTDTQYFGPGTRLTVL.

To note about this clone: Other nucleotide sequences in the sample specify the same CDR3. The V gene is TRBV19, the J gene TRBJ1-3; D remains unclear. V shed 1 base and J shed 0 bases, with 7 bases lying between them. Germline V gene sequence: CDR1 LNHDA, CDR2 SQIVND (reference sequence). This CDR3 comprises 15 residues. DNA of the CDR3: TGTGCCAGTAGTATAGGGCGGATCTCTGGAAACACCATATATTTT. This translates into CASSIGRISGNTIYF.

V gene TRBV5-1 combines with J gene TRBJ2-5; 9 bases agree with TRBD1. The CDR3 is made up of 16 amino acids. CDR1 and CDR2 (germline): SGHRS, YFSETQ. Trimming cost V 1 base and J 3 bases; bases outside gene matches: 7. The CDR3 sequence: CASSLIPTGGKETQYF. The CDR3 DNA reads TGCGCCAGCAGCTTGATACCTACAGGGGGCAAAGAGACCCAGTACTTC.

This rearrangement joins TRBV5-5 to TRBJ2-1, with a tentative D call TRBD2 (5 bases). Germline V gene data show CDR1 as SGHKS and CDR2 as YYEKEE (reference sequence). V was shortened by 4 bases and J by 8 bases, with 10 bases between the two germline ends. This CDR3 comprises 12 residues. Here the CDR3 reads CASSLGLYEQFF. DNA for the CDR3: TGTGCCAGCAGCCTCGGACTTTATGAGCAGTTCTTC. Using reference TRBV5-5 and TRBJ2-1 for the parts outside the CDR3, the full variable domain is DAGVTQSPTHLIKTRGQQVTLRCSPISGHKSVSWYQQVLGQGPQFIFQYYEKEERGRGNFPDRFSARQFPNYSSELNVNALLLGDSALYLCASSLGLYEQFFGPGTRLTVL.

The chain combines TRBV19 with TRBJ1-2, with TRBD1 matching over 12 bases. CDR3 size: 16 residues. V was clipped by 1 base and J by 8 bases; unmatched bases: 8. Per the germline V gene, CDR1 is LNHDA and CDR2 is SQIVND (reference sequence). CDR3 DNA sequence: TGTGCCAGTAGTATAGTTGCCGGGACAGGGGGCGGCGGCTACACCTTC. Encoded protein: CASSIVAGTGGGGYTF.

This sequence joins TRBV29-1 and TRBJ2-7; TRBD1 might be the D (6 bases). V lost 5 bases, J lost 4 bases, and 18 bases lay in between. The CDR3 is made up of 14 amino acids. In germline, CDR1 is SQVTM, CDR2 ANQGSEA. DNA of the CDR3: TGCAGCGTTTCGGCTGGGGGTAGGGGGTACGAGCAGTACTTC. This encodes CSVSAGGRGYEQYF.

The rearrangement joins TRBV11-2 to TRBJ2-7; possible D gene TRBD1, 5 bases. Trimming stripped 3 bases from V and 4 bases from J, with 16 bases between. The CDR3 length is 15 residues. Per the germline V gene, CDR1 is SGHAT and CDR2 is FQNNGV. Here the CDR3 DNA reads TGTGCCAGCAGCTTTAGGGGCCAGCCTCCTTACGAGCAGTACTTC. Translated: CASSFRGQPPYEQYF.

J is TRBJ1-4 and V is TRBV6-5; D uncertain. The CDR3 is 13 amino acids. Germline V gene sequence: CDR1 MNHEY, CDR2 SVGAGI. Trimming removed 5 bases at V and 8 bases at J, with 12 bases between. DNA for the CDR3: TGTGCCAGCAGTACTCGGGAGAACGAAAAACTGTTTTTT. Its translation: CASSTRENEKLFF.

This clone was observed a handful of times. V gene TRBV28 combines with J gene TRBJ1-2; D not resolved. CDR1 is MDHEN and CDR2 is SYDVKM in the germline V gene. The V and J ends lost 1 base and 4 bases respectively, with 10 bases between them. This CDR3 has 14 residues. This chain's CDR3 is CASSLLQRAYGYTF. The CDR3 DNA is TGTGCCAGCAGTTTATTACAGAGAGCCTATGGCTACACCTTC.